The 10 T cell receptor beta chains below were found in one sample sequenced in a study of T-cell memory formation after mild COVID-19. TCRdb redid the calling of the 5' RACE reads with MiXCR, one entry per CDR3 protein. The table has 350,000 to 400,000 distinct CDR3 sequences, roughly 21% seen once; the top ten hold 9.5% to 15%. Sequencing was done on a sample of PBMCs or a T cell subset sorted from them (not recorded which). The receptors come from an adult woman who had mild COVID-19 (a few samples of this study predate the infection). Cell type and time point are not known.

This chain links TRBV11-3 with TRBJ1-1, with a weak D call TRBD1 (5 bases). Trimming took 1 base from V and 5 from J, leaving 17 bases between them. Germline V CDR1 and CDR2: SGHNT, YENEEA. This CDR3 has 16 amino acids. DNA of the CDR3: TGTGCCAGCAGCTTAGGACTGACAGCGTATGGGACTGAAGCTTTCTTT. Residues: CASSLGLTAYGTEAFF. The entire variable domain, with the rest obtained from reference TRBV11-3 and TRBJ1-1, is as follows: EAGVVQSPRYKIIEKKQPVAFWCNPISGHNTLYWYLQNLGQGPELLIRYENEEAVDDSQLPKDRFSAERLKGVDSTLKIQPAELGDSAVYLCASSLGLTAYGTEAFFGQGTRLTVV.

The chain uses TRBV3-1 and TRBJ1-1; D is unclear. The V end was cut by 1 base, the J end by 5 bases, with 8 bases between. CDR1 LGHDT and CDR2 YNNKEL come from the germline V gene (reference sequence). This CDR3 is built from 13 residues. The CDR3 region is CASSQGRRTEAFF. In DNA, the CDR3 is TGTGCCAGCAGCCAAGGGCGGAGAACTGAAGCTTTCTTT.

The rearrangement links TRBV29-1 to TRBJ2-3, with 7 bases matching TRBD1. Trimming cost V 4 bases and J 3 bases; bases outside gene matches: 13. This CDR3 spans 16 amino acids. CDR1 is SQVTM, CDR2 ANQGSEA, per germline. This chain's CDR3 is CSVVLLGQQGTDTQYF. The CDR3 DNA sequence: TGCAGCGTTGTGCTTTTGGGACAGCAGGGGACAGATACGCAGTATTTT.

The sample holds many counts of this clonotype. The CDR3 sequence is CSARDLRGTEAFF. The CDR3 DNA reads as TGCAGTGCTAGAGATCTTAGAGGGACAGAAGCTTTCTTT. J is TRBJ1-1 and V is TRBV20-1, with D possibly TRBD1 on 6 matching bases. Trimming removed 0 bases at V and 8 bases at J, with 13 bases between. The CDR3 consists of 13 residues. Germline V lookup: CDR1 DFQATT, CDR2 SNEGSKA (reference sequence).

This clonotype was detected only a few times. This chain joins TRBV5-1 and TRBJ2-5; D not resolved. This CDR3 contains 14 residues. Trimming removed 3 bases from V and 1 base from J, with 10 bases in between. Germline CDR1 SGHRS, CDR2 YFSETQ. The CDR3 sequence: CASSSEGGQETQYF. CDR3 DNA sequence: TGCGCCAGCAGCTCCGAAGGCGGCCAAGAGACCCAGTACTTC.

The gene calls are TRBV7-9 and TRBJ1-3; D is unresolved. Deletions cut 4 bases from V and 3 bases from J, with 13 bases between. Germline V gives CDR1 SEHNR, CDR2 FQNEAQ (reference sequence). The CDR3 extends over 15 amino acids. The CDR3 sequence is CASSSQQRDGNTIYF. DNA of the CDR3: TGTGCCAGCAGCTCACAGCAGAGGGATGGAAACACCATATATTTT. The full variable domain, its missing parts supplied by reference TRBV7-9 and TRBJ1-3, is DTGVSQNPRHKITKRGQNVTFRCDPISEHNRLYWYRQTLGQGPEFLTYFQNEAQLEKSRLLSDRFSAERPKGSFSTLEIQRTEQGDSAMYLCASSSQQRDGNTIYFGEGSWLTVV.

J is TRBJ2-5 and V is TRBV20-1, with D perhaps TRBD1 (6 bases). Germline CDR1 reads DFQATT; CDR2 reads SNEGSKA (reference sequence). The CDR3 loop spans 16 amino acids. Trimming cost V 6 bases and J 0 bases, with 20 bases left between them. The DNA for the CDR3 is TGCAGTGCCAAGGGGGTCAGCAATCCGTACCAAGAGACCCAGTACTTC. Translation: CSAKGVSNPYQETQYF.

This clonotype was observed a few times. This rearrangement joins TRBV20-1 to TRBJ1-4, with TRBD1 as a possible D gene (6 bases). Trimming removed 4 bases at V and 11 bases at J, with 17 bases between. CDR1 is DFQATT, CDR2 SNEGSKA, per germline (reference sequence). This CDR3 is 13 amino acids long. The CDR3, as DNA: TGCAGTGCTAATACAGGGACTTGGGGCAAACTGTTTTTT. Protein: CSANTGTWGKLFF.

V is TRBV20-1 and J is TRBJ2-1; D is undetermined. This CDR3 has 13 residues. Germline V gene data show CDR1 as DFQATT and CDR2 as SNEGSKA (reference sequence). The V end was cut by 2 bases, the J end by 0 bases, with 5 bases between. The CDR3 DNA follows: TGCAGTGCTAGACACCCCTCCTACAATGAGCAGTTCTTC. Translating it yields CSARHPSYNEQFF.

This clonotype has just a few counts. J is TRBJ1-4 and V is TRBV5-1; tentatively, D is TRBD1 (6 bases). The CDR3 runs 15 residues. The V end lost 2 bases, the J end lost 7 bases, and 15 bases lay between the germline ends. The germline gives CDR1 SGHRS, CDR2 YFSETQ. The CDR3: CASSFGQTGGEKLFF. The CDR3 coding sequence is TGCGCCAGCAGCTTTGGACAGACAGGAGGTGAAAAACTGTTTTTT.